This TCR beta chain appears in the sequencing data of a study of blood T cells in healthy people across ages. Next came a second PCR, run for about 6 to 12 cycles, which used a sample-barcoded 5' primer along with a J-beta primer mix. TCRdb analysed the 5' RACE reads with MiXCR anew, one entry per CDR3 protein. The sample consists of hundreds of thousands of distinct CDR3 sequences, around a quarter of them appearing once. This CDR3 is 16 amino acids long. After removal of 5 bases from V and 5 bases from J, the junction contained 12 bases not matched to a gene. The sample was also linked to a second study, of T cells of mothers and their children.

This sequence was found in a boy younger than 18 in good health. The sequenced sample was blood. The V gene is TRBV12-3 or TRBV12-4, the J gene TRBJ2-5, with TRBD1 matching over 9 bases. As DNA, the CDR3 is TGTGCCAGCAGTCCCGGGACAGGGCGAGGTAGGGAGACCCAGTACTTC. Translated: CASSPGTGRGRETQYF.